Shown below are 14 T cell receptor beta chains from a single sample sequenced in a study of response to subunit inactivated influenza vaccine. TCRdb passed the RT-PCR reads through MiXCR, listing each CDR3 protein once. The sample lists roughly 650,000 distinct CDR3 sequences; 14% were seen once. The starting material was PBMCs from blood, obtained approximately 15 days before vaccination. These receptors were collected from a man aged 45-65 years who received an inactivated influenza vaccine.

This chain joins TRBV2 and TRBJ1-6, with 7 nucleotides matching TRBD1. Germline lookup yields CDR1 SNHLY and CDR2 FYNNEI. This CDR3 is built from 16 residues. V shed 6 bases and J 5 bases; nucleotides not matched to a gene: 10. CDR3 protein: CASSRQGNIDNSPLHF. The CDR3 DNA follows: TGTGCCAGCAGCCGACAGGGTAATATCGATAATTCACCCCTCCACTTT.

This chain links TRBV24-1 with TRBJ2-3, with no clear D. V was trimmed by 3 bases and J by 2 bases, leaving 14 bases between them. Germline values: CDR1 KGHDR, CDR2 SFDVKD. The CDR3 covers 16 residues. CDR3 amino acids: CATSDPGQTITDTQYF. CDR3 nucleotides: TGTGCCACCAGTGATCCGGGTCAGACAATCACAGATACGCAGTATTTT.

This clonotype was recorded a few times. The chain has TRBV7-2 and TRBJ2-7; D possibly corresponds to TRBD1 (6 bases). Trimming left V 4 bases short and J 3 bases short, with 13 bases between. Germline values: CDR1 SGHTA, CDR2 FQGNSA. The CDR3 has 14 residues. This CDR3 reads CASSSGRGGYEQYF. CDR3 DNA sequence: TGTGCCAGCAGCTCCGGTCGAGGGGGCTACGAGCAGTACTTC.

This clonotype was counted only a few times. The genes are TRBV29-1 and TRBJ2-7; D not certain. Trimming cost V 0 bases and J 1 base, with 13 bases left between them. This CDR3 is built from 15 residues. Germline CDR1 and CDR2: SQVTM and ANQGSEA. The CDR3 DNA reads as TGCAGCGTTGAAGAAGGGCTAGGTGATTCCTACGAGCAGTACTTC. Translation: CSVEEGLGDSYEQYF.

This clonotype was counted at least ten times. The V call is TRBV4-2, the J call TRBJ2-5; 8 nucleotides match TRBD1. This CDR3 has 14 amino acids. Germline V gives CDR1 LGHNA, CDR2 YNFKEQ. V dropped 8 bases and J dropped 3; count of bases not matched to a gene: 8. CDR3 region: CASSPGTGEETQYF. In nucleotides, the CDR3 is TGTGCCAGCTCACCGGGGACAGGTGAAGAGACCCAGTACTTC.

The CDR3 sequence is CASRPTPGGSYNEQFF. The CDR3 coding sequence is TGCGCCAGCAGGCCAACCCCAGGGGGCTCCTACAATGAGCAGTTCTTC. The chain couples TRBV5-1 to TRBJ2-1; TRBD1 agrees at 7 bases. Trimming took 5 bases from V and 0 from J; bases not matched to a gene: 8. Germline V gives CDR1 SGHRS, CDR2 YFSETQ. CDR3 size: 16 residues.

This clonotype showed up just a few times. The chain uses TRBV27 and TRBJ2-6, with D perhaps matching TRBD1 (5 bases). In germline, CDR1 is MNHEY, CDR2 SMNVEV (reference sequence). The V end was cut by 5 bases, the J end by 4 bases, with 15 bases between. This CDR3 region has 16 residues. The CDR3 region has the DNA TGTGCCAGCAGTCTTACAGTGGGGCGAGGGGCCAACGTCCTGACTTTC. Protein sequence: CASSLTVGRGANVLTF.

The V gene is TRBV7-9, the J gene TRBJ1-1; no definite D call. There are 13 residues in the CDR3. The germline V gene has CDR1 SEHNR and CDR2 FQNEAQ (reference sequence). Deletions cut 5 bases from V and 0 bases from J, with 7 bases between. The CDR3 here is CASSHSLNTEAFF. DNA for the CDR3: TGTGCCAGCAGCCACAGTCTGAACACTGAAGCTTTCTTT.

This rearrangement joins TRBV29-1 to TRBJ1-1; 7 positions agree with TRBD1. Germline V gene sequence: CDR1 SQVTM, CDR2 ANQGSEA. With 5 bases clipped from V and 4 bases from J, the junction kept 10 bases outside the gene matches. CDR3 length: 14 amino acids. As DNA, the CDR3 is TGCAGCGTTTGGGACAGAAAGGGAGTCACTGAAGCTTTCTTT. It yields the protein CSVWDRKGVTEAFF.

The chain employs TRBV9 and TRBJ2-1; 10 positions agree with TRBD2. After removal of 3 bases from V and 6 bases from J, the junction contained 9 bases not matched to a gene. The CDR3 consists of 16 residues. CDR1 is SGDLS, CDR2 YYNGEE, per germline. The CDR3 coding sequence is TGTGCCAGCAGCGCACGAAGCGGGGGGGAACCCAATGAGCAGTTCTTC. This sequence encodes CASSARSGGEPNEQFF.

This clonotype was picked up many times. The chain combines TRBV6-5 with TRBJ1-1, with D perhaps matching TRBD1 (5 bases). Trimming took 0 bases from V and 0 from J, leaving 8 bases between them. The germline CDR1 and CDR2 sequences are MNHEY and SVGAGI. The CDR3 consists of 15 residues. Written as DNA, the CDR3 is TGTGCCAGCAGTTACTCCCGACAGATGAACACTGAAGCTTTCTTT. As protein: CASSYSRQMNTEAFF.

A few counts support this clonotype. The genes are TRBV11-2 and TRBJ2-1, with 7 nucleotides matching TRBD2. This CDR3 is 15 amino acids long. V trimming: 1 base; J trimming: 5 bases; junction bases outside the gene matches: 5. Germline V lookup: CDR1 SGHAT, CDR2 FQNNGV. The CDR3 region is CASSLVWGGDNEQFF. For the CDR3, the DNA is TGTGCCAGCAGCTTAGTATGGGGAGGGGACAATGAGCAGTTCTTC.

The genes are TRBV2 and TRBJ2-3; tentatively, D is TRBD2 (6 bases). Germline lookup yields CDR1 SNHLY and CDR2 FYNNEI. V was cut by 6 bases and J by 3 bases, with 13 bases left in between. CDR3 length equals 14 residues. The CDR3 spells CASSAGWLTDTQYF. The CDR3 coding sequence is TGTGCCAGCAGCGCGGGGTGGTTAACAGATACGCAGTATTTT.

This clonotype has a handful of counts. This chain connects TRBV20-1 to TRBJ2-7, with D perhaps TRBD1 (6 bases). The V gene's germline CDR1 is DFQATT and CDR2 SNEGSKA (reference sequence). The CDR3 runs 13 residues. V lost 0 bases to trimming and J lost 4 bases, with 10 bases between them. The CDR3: CSARDGTHYEQYF. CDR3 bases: TGCAGTGCTAGAGACGGGACACATTACGAGCAGTACTTC.